In its sample, the clone carrying this T cell receptor beta chain was seen a few times. Its antigen is unidentified. CDR1 SEHNR and CDR2 FQNEAQ come from the germline V gene (reference sequence). With V trimmed by 5 bases and J by 5 bases, 14 bases remained unmatched. The CDR3 runs to 17 residues. This specimen belongs to a study of cytomegalovirus exposure and HLA in healthy donors. Study conclusions and caveats: Presence/absence analyses assumed roughly uniform sequencing depth across donors.

Primers: 60 Vbeta forward and 13 Jbeta reverse. Sequenced by immunoSEQ multiplex PCR; TCRdb stores in-frame clones only, minus some. This table has 35,000 to 45,000 clones, approximately 55% appearing once. The chain is built from TRBV7-9 and TRBJ1-4; 7 nucleotides line up with TRBD1. The TCR was taken from a human donor in good health. The specimen sequenced was PBMCs. This CDR3 is CASSRTGAIEGNEKLFF. CDR3 nucleotides: TGTGCCAGCAGCCGCACAGGGGCAATAGAGGGAAATGAAAAACTGTTTTTT.